A single sample gave rise to the 30 T cell receptor beta chains below, sequenced in a study of technical replicates of blood from a few donors. Here immunoSEQ multiplex PCR was the method, and the copy in TCRdb shows in-frame clones only, minus some. The sample holds fewer than 90,000 clones, over 90% seen once. Sequenced sample: T cells isolated from PBMCs. Source of these receptors: a human donor in good health.

The chain joins TRBV6-1 to TRBJ2-7; TRBD1 might be the D (6 bases). Looked up from germline, CDR1 is MNHNS and CDR2 is SASEGT. This CDR3 has 14 residues. The V and J ends lost 8 bases and 5 bases respectively, with 19 bases between them. The CDR3 is CASGTEQWGHEQYF. In DNA form, the CDR3 reads TGTGCCAGCGGTACGGAGCAATGGGGGCACGAGCAGTACTTC.

The chain joins TRBV28 to TRBJ2-7, with TRBD1 as a possible D gene (6 bases). Germline CDR1 reads MDHEN; CDR2 reads SYDVKM. This CDR3 is 14 amino acids long. Trimming stripped 4 bases from V and 1 base from J, with 11 bases between. In DNA, the CDR3 is TGTGCCAGCAGTTCAGGGGCAGCATCCTACGAGCAGTACTTC. This codes for CASSSGAASYEQYF.

CDR3 nucleotides: TGCGCCAGCAGCCAACTGACGGGAGACTCAGATACGCAGTATTTT. As protein: CASSQLTGDSDTQYF. The rearrangement links TRBV5-1 to TRBJ2-3; D possibly corresponds to TRBD2 (6 bases). V was trimmed by 4 bases and J by 4 bases, leaving 16 bases between them. Germline CDR1 SGHRS, CDR2 YFSETQ. There are 15 residues in the CDR3.

The chain recombines TRBV7-6 with TRBJ2-2; D is possibly TRBD2 (5 bases). V was trimmed by 4 bases and J by 6 bases, leaving 6 bases between them. Germline assignment: CDR1 SGHVS and CDR2 FNYEAQ. The CDR3 has 12 amino acids. DNA of the CDR3: TGTGCCAGCAGCTACGGGGCCGGGGAGCTGTTTTTT. Translated, it gives CASSYGAGELFF. Together with reference TRBV7-6 and TRBJ2-2, the CDR3 gives the full variable domain: GAGVSQSPRYKVTKRGQDVALRCDPISGHVSLYWYRQALGQGPEFLTYFNYEAQQDKSGLPNDRFSAERPEGSISTLTIQRTEQRDSAMYRCASSYGAGELFFGEGSRLTVL.

The rearrangement uses TRBV27 and TRBJ1-4, with no clear D. Germline assignment: CDR1 MNHEY and CDR2 SMNVEV (reference sequence). There are 21 residues in the CDR3. Trimming shortened V by 5 bases and J by 0 bases, and 28 bases separated the two germline ends. CDR3 sequence (DNA): TGTGCCAGCAGTCCGTATCCCCCCTCGGTGGAGGGAATAACAACTAATGAAAAACTGTTTTTT. It translates to CASSPYPPSVEGITTNEKLFF.

This clone is a singleton in its sample. The V and J genes are TRBV14 and TRBJ2-7, with D unclear. This CDR3 is built from 16 residues. Germline V gene data show CDR1 as SGHDN and CDR2 as FVKESK. Trimming shortened V by 5 bases and J by 6 bases, and 23 bases separated the two germline ends. In DNA form, the CDR3 reads TGTGCCAGCAGCGACCTCCACCCACTAAAGCAGCCCGAGCAGTACTTC. Amino acid sequence: CASSDLHPLKQPEQYF.

V and J are TRBV27 and TRBJ2-5; a possible D gene is TRBD2 (7 bases). V lost 1 base to trimming and J lost 3 bases, with 15 bases between them. Germline values: CDR1 MNHEY, CDR2 SMNVEV (reference sequence). The CDR3 is 16 residues long. CDR3 loop: CASSLLGGAQEETQYF. CDR3 DNA: TGTGCCAGCAGTTTATTGGGGGGGGCGCAGGAAGAGACCCAGTACTTC.

The chain joins TRBV5-1 to TRBJ2-7; D ambiguous. CDR3 length: 15 residues. Trimming removed 0 bases at V and 3 bases at J, with 13 bases between. From germline, CDR1 is SGHRS and CDR2 YFSETQ. The DNA for the CDR3 is TGCGCCAGCAGCTTGGATCCAGGTTCGCTCTACGAGCAGTACTTC. Encoded protein: CASSLDPGSLYEQYF.

This chain links TRBV11-3 with TRBJ1-1; D gene unclear. CDR3 length: 13 amino acids. CDR1 is SGHNT, CDR2 YENEEA, per germline. V lost 7 bases and J lost 10, with 19 bases in between. In nucleotides, the CDR3 is TGTGCCAGCACCCCCACTCAATATCGGGGAGCTTTCTTT. It is translated as CASTPTQYRGAFF.

The V gene is TRBV6-5, the J gene TRBJ1-2; perhaps TRBD1 as D (5 bases). Trimming shortened V by 8 bases and J by 4 bases, and 20 bases separated the two germline ends. CDR1 and CDR2 from the germline V gene are MNHEY and SVGAGI. The CDR3 is 15 residues long. The CDR3 bases are TGTGCCAGCCGGATTTATAGGGGTCAGCTCTATGGCTACACCTTC. Protein product: CASRIYRGQLYGYTF.

The V and J genes are TRBV6-5 and TRBJ2-7; 10 bases agree with TRBD1. Per the germline V gene, CDR1 is MNHEY and CDR2 is SVGAGI. V lost 4 bases and J lost 5; bases outside the gene matches: 8. The CDR3 is 15 amino acids. DNA of the CDR3: TGTGCCAGCAGTTTGGGCCCGACAGGGGGCGACGAGCAGTACTTC. It codes for CASSLGPTGGDEQYF.

CDR3 residues: CASSLGRLTYEQYF. In DNA form, the CDR3 reads TGTGCCAGCAGTTTAGGCAGGTTGACCTACGAGCAGTACTTC. V usage is TRBV27 and J usage is TRBJ2-7; D unclear. The germline V gene has CDR1 MNHEY and CDR2 SMNVEV (reference sequence). There are 14 residues in the CDR3. Trimming stripped 2 bases from V and 2 bases from J, with 10 bases between.

The CDR3 DNA reads as TGCGCCAGCAGCTTGAACGATTGGACGGGAGAGGGAGATACGCAGTATTTT. This encodes CASSLNDWTGEGDTQYF. The rearrangement uses TRBV5-1 and TRBJ2-3; a possible D gene is TRBD2 (6 bases). CDR3 length equals 17 residues. The V gene lost 1 base and the J gene lost 5 bases, with 20 bases spanning the gap. The germline gives CDR1 SGHRS, CDR2 YFSETQ.

The genes are TRBV6-6 and TRBJ2-4; 7 nucleotides agree with TRBD2. The CDR3 totals 16 residues. Unmatched junction bases numbered 16, after V lost 7 bases and J lost 7 bases. CDR1 is MNHNY and CDR2 is SVGAGI in the germline V gene (reference sequence). The CDR3 here is CASTSRSGEGPNIQYF. CDR3 sequence (DNA): TGTGCCAGCACCTCCAGGTCGGGGGAGGGCCCGAACATTCAGTACTTC.

The CDR3 protein is CASSLGTSGRARYEQYF. The CDR3 region has the DNA TGTGCCAGCAGCTTAGGGACTAGCGGGAGGGCCCGGTACGAGCAGTACTTC. The V call is TRBV11-2, the J call TRBJ2-7; 15 nucleotides agree with TRBD2. The CDR3 sequence is 17 residues long. CDR1 and CDR2 from the germline V gene are SGHAT and FQNNGV. The J segment lost 4 bases and the V segment lost 1 base, leaving 5 bases of the junction unmatched.

The chain is built from TRBV19 and TRBJ2-3; TRBD2 aligns across 8 bases. V was pared by 0 bases and J by 13 bases, with 6 bases of the junction left unmatched. The CDR3 loop spans 13 amino acids. The germline V gene encodes CDR1 LNHDA and CDR2 SQIVND (reference sequence). The DNA for the CDR3 is TGTGCCAGTAGTATAGATTCCCTTAGCGGGAAGTATTTT. The encoded protein is CASSIDSLSGKYF.

The V and J genes are TRBV4-1 and TRBJ2-7, with TRBD2 matching over 9 bases. Germline V CDR1 and CDR2: MGHRA, YSYEKL. Trimming removed 1 base from V and 6 bases from J; junction bases left unmatched: 13. The length of the CDR3 is 17 residues. In nucleotides, the CDR3 is TGCGCCAGCAGCCAAGTCTTTGCGGGGGGGTACATGGTCGAGCAGTACTTC. Residues: CASSQVFAGGYMVEQYF.

The genes are TRBV2 and TRBJ2-7; 9 bases match TRBD1. The V and J ends lost 8 bases and 4 bases, in that order; junction bases with no gene match: 6. Germline V lookup: CDR1 SNHLY, CDR2 FYNNEI. The CDR3 is 13 amino acids. The CDR3 bases are TGTGCCAGCGTCCGGGACAGGGTTTACGAGCAGTACTTC. Its protein is CASVRDRVYEQYF.

V gene TRBV6-1 combines with J gene TRBJ1-5, with D tentatively TRBD1 (6 bases). The CDR3 spans 14 residues. V gave up 10 bases and J gave up 0 bases, with 13 bases separating them. Germline loops: CDR1 MNHNS, CDR2 SASEGT. The CDR3 DNA follows: TGTGCCACAGACAGGCCTTATAGCAATCAGCCCCAGCATTTT. It translates to CATDRPYSNQPQHF.

The CDR3 is CASSPEARKITGTELYSNQPQHF. DNA for the CDR3: TGTGCCAGCTCACCGGAGGCCCGTAAAATCACCGGGACAGAGCTTTATAGCAATCAGCCCCAGCATTTT. V usage is TRBV18 and J usage is TRBJ1-5, with 7 bases identical to TRBD1. The CDR3 has 23 amino acids. The V gene end was trimmed by 3 bases and the J gene end by 0 bases; junction bases not matched to a gene: 26. CDR1 and CDR2 from the germline V gene are KGHSH and LQKENI.

J is TRBJ2-1 and V is TRBV5-1, with D unresolved. This CDR3 contains 13 residues. V dropped 6 bases and J dropped 0 bases, with 7 bases sitting between them. Germline V gives CDR1 SGHRS, CDR2 YFSETQ. DNA of the CDR3: TGCGCCAGCAAAGAGAGCTCCTACAATGAGCAGTTCTTC. Its translation is CASKESSYNEQFF.

This sequence joins TRBV11-2 and TRBJ1-5; the match to TRBD1 covers 7 bases. J lost 2 bases, V lost 0 bases, and 1 base had no gene match. The CDR3 extends over 15 amino acids. From germline, CDR1 is SGHAT and CDR2 FQNNGV. For the CDR3, the DNA is TGTGCCAGCAGCTTAGACGGGACAGGCAATCAGCCCCAGCATTTT. Translation gives CASSLDGTGNQPQHF.

The CDR3 sequence is CASSHSDPGGAGNQPQHF. DNA of the CDR3: TGCGCCAGCAGCCACTCGGATCCAGGGGGCGCGGGCAATCAGCCCCAGCATTTT. The V and J genes are TRBV4-1 and TRBJ1-5; 8 bases are shared with TRBD1. Unmatched junction bases numbered 12, after V lost 3 bases and J lost 2 bases. This CDR3 spans 18 amino acids. Germline CDR1 is MGHRA and CDR2 is YSYEKL.

A single count supports this clone. The chain has TRBV6-5 and TRBJ2-1; tentative D call: TRBD2 (6 bases). Germline loops: CDR1 MNHEY, CDR2 SVGAGI. V dropped 2 bases and J dropped 7 bases, with 6 bases sitting between them. This CDR3 has 12 amino acids. Here the CDR3 DNA reads TGTGCCAGCAGTTACGGGGGGAATGAGCAGTTCTTC. This encodes CASSYGGNEQFF.

The chain carries TRBV15 and TRBJ2-3; D is unresolved. This CDR3 spans 13 amino acids. V lost 3 bases and J lost 4, with 8 bases in between. In germline, CDR1 is LNHNV, CDR2 YYDKDF (reference sequence). The CDR3 protein is CATSSSSPDTQYF. CDR3 bases: TGTGCCACCAGCAGCAGTAGCCCAGATACGCAGTATTTT. The full variable domain, in which reference TRBV15 and TRBJ2-3 provide the parts outside the CDR3, is DAMVIQNPRYQVTQFGKPVTLSCSQTLNHNVMYWYQQKSSQAPKLLFHYYDKDFNNEADTPDNFQSRRPNTSFCFLDIRSPGLGDTAMYLCATSSSSPDTQYFGPGTRLTVL.

CDR3: CASSEGGPSYGYTF. DNA of the CDR3: TGTGCCAGCAGTGAGGGTGGGCCCTCCTATGGCTACACCTTC. The chain uses TRBV2 and TRBJ1-2; D gene ambiguous. CDR1 SNHLY and CDR2 FYNNEI come from the germline V gene. This CDR3 is built from 14 residues. Between the trimmed V and J ends, which lost 3 bases and 4 bases, there was a span of 12 bases.

The J gene is TRBJ2-1, the V gene TRBV4-1, with 7 positions matching TRBD2. Germline assignment: CDR1 MGHRA and CDR2 YSYEKL. The CDR3 has 16 amino acids. V lost 0 bases and J lost 7; bases outside the gene matches: 9. The CDR3 spells CASSQDQREFRNEQFF. The CDR3 DNA is TGCGCCAGCAGCCAAGACCAGCGGGAATTCAGGAATGAGCAGTTCTTC.

This chain joins TRBV5-1 and TRBJ2-2; possibly TRBD1 for D (6 bases). Trimming left V 0 bases short and J 3 bases short, with 12 bases between. Per the germline V gene, CDR1 is SGHRS and CDR2 is YFSETQ. This CDR3 has 16 amino acids. The DNA of the CDR3 is TGCGCCAGCAGCTTGGTTGTGGGGGCTCACACCGGGGAGCTGTTTTTT. Its translation is CASSLVVGAHTGELFF.

Written as DNA, the CDR3 is TGTGCCTGGAGCCCTGTGGCAGGGAAACTGAGCTCCTATAATTCACCCCTCCACTTT. This gives the protein CAWSPVAGKLSSYNSPLHF. This chain connects TRBV30 to TRBJ1-6, with D tentatively TRBD1 (5 bases). The CDR3 extends over 19 amino acids. Germline lookup yields CDR1 GTSNPN and CDR2 SVGIG (reference sequence). Between the trimmed V and J ends, which lost 3 bases and 0 bases, there was a span of 21 bases.

The rearrangement uses TRBV6-1 and TRBJ1-5; unclear D gene. Trimming removed 8 bases at V and 5 bases at J, with 13 bases between. Germline V gene sequence: CDR1 MNHNS, CDR2 SASEGT. This CDR3 comprises 13 residues. CDR3 bases: TGTGCCAGCGCGCGCCCTTTGGATCAGCCCCAGCATTTT. Translated, it gives CASARPLDQPQHF.